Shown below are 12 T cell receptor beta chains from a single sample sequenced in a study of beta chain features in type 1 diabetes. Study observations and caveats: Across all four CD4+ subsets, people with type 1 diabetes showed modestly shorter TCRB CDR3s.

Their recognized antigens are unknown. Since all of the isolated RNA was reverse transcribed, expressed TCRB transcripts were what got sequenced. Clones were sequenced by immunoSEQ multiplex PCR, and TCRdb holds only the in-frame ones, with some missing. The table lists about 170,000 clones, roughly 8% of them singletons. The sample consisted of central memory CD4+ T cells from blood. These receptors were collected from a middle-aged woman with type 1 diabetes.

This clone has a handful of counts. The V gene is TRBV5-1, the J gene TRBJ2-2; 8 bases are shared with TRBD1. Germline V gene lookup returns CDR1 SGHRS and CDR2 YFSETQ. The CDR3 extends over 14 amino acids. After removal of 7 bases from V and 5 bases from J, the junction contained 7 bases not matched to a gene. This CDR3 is CASGPTGETGELFF. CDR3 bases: TGCGCCAGCGGACCGACAGGGGAAACCGGGGAGCTGTTTTTT.

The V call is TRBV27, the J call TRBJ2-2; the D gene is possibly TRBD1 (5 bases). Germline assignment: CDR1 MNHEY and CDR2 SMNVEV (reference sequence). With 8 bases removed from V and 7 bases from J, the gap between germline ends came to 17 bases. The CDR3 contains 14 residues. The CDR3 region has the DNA TGTGCCAGCTGTCGCCAGGGTTCCGTCGGGGAGCTGTTTTTT. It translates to CASCRQGSVGELFF.

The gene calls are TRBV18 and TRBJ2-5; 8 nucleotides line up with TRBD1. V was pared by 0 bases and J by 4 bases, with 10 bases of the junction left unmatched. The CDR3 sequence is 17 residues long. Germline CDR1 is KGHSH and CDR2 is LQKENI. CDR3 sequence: CASSPPGPGGLRETQYF. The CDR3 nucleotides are TGTGCCAGCTCACCACCGGGGCCAGGGGGCCTACGAGAGACCCAGTACTTC.

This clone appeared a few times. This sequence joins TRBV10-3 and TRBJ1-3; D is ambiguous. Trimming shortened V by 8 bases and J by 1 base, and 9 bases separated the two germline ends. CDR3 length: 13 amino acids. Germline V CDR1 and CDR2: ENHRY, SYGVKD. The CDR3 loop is CAIWPGSGNTIYF. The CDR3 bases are TGTGCCATCTGGCCGGGTTCTGGAAACACCATATATTTT.

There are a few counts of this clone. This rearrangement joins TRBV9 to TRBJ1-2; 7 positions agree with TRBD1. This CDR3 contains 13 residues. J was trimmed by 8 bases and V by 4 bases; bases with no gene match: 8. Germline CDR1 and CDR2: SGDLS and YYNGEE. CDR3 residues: CASSSRDSLGYTF. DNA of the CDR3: TGTGCCAGCAGCTCTCGGGACAGCTTAGGCTACACCTTC.

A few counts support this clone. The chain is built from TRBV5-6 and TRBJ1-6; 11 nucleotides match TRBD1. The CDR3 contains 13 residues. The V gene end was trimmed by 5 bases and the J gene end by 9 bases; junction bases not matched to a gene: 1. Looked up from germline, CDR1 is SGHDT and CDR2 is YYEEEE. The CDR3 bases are TGTGCCAGCAGGGGGACAGGGGGTTCACCCCTCCACTTT. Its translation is CASRGTGGSPLHF.

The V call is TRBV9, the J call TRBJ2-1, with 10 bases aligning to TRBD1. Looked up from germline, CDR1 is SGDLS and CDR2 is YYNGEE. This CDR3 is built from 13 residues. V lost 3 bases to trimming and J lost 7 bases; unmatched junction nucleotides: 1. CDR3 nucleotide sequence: TGTGCCAGCAGCGGGACAGGGGGGAATGAGCAGTTCTTC. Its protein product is CASSGTGGNEQFF. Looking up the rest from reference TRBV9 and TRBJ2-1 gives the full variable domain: DSGVTQTPKHLITATGQRVTLRCSPRSGDLSVYWYQQSLDQGLQFLIQYYNGEERAKGNILERFSAQQFPDLHSELNLSSLELGDSALYFCASSGTGGNEQFFGPGTRLTVL.

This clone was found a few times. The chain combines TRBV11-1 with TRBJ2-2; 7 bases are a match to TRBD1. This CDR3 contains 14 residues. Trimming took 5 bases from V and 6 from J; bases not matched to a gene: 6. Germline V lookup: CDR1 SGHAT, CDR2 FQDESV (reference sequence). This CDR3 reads CASSPDRAAGELFF. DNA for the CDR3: TGTGCCAGCAGCCCAGACAGGGCTGCCGGGGAGCTGTTTTTT.

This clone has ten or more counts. The CDR3 loop reads CASSLETRGGNKLFF. The DNA for the CDR3 is TGTGCCAGCAGCTTAGAAACCAGAGGGGGTAATAAACTGTTTTTT. This rearrangement joins TRBV7-8 to TRBJ1-4; TRBD1 might be the D (6 bases). Between the trimmed V and J ends, which lost 1 base and 11 bases, there was a span of 17 bases. This CDR3 contains 15 residues. Per the germline V gene, CDR1 is SGHVS and CDR2 is FQNEAQ.

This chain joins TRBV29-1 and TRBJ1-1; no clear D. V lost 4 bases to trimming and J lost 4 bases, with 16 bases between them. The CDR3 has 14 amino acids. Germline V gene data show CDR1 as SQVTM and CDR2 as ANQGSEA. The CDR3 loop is CSVVPRSRGTEAFF. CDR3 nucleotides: TGCAGCGTTGTTCCACGGTCGCGGGGCACTGAAGCTTTCTTT.

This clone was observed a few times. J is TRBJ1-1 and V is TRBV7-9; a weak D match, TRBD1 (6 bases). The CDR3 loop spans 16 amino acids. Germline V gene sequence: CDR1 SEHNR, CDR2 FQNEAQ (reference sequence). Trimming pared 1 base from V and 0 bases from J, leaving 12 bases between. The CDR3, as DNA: TGTGCCAGCAGCTTAGACCAACAGGGACTGAACACTGAAGCTTTCTTT. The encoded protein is CASSLDQQGLNTEAFF.

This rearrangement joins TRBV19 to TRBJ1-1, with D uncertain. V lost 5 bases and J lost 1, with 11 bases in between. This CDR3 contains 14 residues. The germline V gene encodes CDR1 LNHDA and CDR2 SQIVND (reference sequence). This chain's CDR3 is CASSPRAANTEAFF. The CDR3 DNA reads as TGTGCCAGTAGTCCCCGAGCCGCGAACACTGAAGCTTTCTTT.